This T cell receptor (beta chain) was sequenced for a study of CXCR3-negative and CXCR3-positive naive CD8 T cells. Findings and limits, study-wide: Each naive subset displayed comparably high diversity, whereas memory CD8+ cells displayed much lower diversity. The authors found comparable surface CD5 between naive subsets and inferred TCR strength from TRB CDR3 properties. Naive CXCR3-positive cells had TRB CDR3s more hydrophobic than those of CXCR3-negative naive cells.

The germline CDR1 and CDR2 sequences are SQVTM and ANQGSEA. The CDR3 has 15 residues. Remarks on this clonotype: Antigen unknown.

Naive CD8+ T lymphocytes were specified as CD45RO-CCR7+CD27+CD95-. Through 5' RACE with UMI labels, the TRB cDNA libraries were prepared. Following a re-call of the 5' RACE reads, TCRdb has one entry per CDR3 protein and lacks DNA. The sample totals 75,000 to 100,000 distinct CDR3 sequences. This clonotype was sampled from a human donor in good health. Some clones in this sample may be carry-over from other donors' samples. The material sequenced was naive CXCR3+ CD8+ T cells from blood. Subset noted: CD45RO-CCR7+CD27+CD95- naive CD8+ T cells expressing CXCR3 (TNR3+). The V gene is TRBV29-1, the J gene TRBJ2-7; TCRdb indicates TRBD2, and absent DNA this call remains unverified. CDR3 region: CSVEVSGVGSYEQYF.